Listed here are 32 T cell receptor beta chains from one sample, sequenced in a study of shared clonotypes between healthy human individuals (dated by TCRdb to the early 2020s). Receptor amplification or capture employed the immunoSEQ multiplex PCR assay. TCRdb took this table from immuneACCESS and kept in-frame rearrangements with V and J called. Such tables lack part of the clones; where checked against another copy, unresolved V genes explain under half of the gap, and the rest is unexplained. The sample includes a few hundred thousand clones, with roughly four fifths observed a single time. The ten biggest clones cover more than 10% of the sample. Material for sequencing was PBMCs. The receptor source for this set is a middle-aged woman in good health. Some clones in this sample may be carry-over from other donors' samples.

This chain connects TRBV6-1 to TRBJ2-7, with a tentative D call TRBD1 (5 bases). Looked up from germline, CDR1 is MNHNS and CDR2 is SASEGT. V lost 2 bases and J lost 0, with 11 bases in between. CDR3 length: 15 residues. The CDR3 DNA is TGTGCCAGCAGTGAAAGCCAGGGATACTCCTACGAGCAGTACTTC. It encodes CASSESQGYSYEQYF.

The rearrangement joins TRBV10-2 to TRBJ2-5, with 8 bases matching TRBD2. The J call may be in error: the DNA end matches TRBJ2-7 better. Germline loops: CDR1 WSHSY, CDR2 SAAADI. This CDR3 comprises 15 residues. This CDR3 reads CASSAVRGGAYEQYF. In DNA form, the CDR3 reads TGCGCCAGCAGTGCCGTCCGGGGGGGAGCCTACGAGCAGTACTTC.

Of note for this clone: Other DNA sequences from this sample encode an identical CDR3 as well. This sequence joins TRBV15 and TRBJ2-7; TRBD1 matches 9 bases. CDR1 is LNHNV, CDR2 YYDKDF, per germline (reference sequence). This CDR3 comprises 16 residues. V lost 0 bases to trimming and J lost 3 bases; unmatched junction nucleotides: 6. CDR3 DNA sequence: TGTGCCACCAGCAGAGACCTCCCGGGACAGGGCTACGAGCAGTACTTC. It specifies CATSRDLPGQGYEQYF. Based on the CDR3 plus reference TRBV15 and TRBJ2-7, the full variable domain is DAMVIQNPRYQVTQFGKPVTLSCSQTLNHNVMYWYQQKSSQAPKLLFHYYDKDFNNEADTPDNFQSRRPNTSFCFLDIRSPGLGDTAMYLCATSRDLPGQGYEQYFGPGTRLTVT.

This chain joins TRBV28 and TRBJ2-5, with TRBD1 matching 8 bases. Germline V gene sequence: CDR1 MDHEN, CDR2 SYDVKM. CDR3 length equals 14 residues. Losses at the gene ends were 6 bases for V and 5 bases for J; bases not matched to a gene: 8. CDR3 sequence: CASSSDRVWETQYF. The CDR3 DNA sequence: TGTGCCAGCAGCTCGGACAGGGTGTGGGAGACCCAGTACTTC.

This sequence joins TRBV7-6 and TRBJ2-1; D perhaps matches TRBD2 (5 bases). V was pared by 2 bases and J by 7 bases, with 15 bases between. The CDR3 is 15 amino acids. Germline CDR1 and CDR2: SGHVS and FNYEAQ. CDR3 in amino acids: CASSLPTLGRNEQFF. CDR3 nucleotide sequence: TGTGCCAGCAGCTTACCCACTTTAGGGAGAAATGAGCAGTTCTTC.

This clone was recorded once. Here the CDR3 DNA reads TGTGCCACCCGGGGGACGGATGCTAACTATGGCTACACCTTC. Amino acids: CATRGTDANYGYTF. The rearrangement joins TRBV28 to TRBJ1-2; maybe TRBD1 (5 bases). V shed 10 bases and J shed 0 bases, with 15 bases lying between them. The length of the CDR3 is 14 residues. Germline lookup yields CDR1 MDHEN and CDR2 SYDVKM.

V gene TRBV5-1 combines with J gene TRBJ2-3; D might be TRBD1 (6 bases). V was shortened by 4 bases and J by 3 bases, with 15 bases between the two germline ends. The CDR3 is 15 amino acids. The germline gives CDR1 SGHRS, CDR2 YFSETQ. The CDR3 spells CASSLDSDKTDTQYF. CDR3 coding DNA: TGCGCCAGCAGCCTGGACAGCGATAAGACAGATACGCAGTATTTT.

This chain joins TRBV10-2 and TRBJ2-1; D is perhaps TRBD1 (6 bases). CDR1 is WSHSY, CDR2 SAAADI, per germline. The V gene lost 6 bases and the J gene lost 0 bases, with 15 bases spanning the gap. There are 16 residues in the CDR3. This CDR3 is CASRPGTPSSYNEQFF. The CDR3 nucleotides are TGCGCCAGCAGGCCAGGGACACCGAGCTCCTACAATGAGCAGTTCTTC.

The CDR3, as DNA: TGTGCCACCAGCAGAGGGACAGTTTCTGATCAGCCCCAGCATTTT. This encodes CATSRGTVSDQPQHF. V gene TRBV15 combines with J gene TRBJ1-5; weak D call: TRBD1 (6 bases). Germline CDR1 LNHNV, CDR2 YYDKDF (reference sequence). The CDR3 extends over 15 amino acids. Between the trimmed V and J ends, which lost 1 base and 5 bases, there was a span of 12 bases.

The chain uses TRBV4-2 and TRBJ2-7, with TRBD1 matching over 7 bases. This CDR3 has 14 residues. Germline loops: CDR1 LGHNA, CDR2 YNFKEQ. The junction had 3 bases not matched to a gene; V was cut back by 1 base and J by 3 bases. The CDR3 sequence is CASSQGTGHYEQYF. The CDR3 nucleotides read TGTGCCAGCAGCCAAGGGACAGGACACTACGAGCAGTACTTC.

This clone appeared once. The chain links TRBV2 to TRBJ1-5; D is possibly TRBD1 (5 bases). Germline V gene sequence: CDR1 SNHLY, CDR2 FYNNEI. The ends were cut back, 5 bases at V and 1 base at J, with 9 bases in the middle. The CDR3 runs 14 residues. CDR3 sequence reads: CASSSGRSNQPQHF. The CDR3 DNA reads TGTGCCAGCAGTTCAGGGAGGAGCAATCAGCCCCAGCATTTT.

V gene TRBV4-1 combines with J gene TRBJ2-7; no reliable D call. V lost 4 bases and J 3 bases, leaving 13 bases between the germline ends. Germline lookup yields CDR1 MGHRA and CDR2 YSYEKL. This CDR3 comprises 14 residues. CDR3 DNA sequence: TGCGCCAGCAGCCCGACACGAACTCTCTACGAGCAGTACTTC. It codes for CASSPTRTLYEQYF.

In the case of this clone: At the DNA level, this CDR3 is encoded by other sequences in the same sample as well. DNA for the CDR3: TGTGCCAGCAGCTTAGAAGTCTACAATGAGCAGTTCTTC. Translating gives CASSLEVYNEQFF. V is TRBV11-3 and J is TRBJ2-1, with D unresolved. V was trimmed by 0 bases and J by 3 bases, leaving 3 bases between them. This CDR3 comprises 13 residues. Per the germline V gene, CDR1 is SGHNT and CDR2 is YENEEA.

The rearrangement links TRBV9 to TRBJ2-5, with D possibly being TRBD2 (5 bases). Germline CDR1 and CDR2: SGDLS and YYNGEE. The V gene lost 0 bases and the J gene lost 1 base, with 10 bases spanning the gap. The CDR3 consists of 15 residues. In nucleotides, the CDR3 is TGTGCCAGCAGCGTAGGAGCGGCCTCCCAAGAGACCCAGTACTTC. It specifies CASSVGAASQETQYF.

This chain uses TRBV27 with TRBJ2-1, with 8 bases aligning to TRBD2. The CDR3 is 17 amino acids. V lost 1 base, J lost 1 base, and 6 bases stayed unmatched. Germline CDR1 and CDR2: MNHEY and SMNVEV (reference sequence). The CDR3, as DNA: TGTGCCAGCAGTTTATGGCCGGGAGGGAATTCCTACAATGAGCAGTTCTTC. Residues: CASSLWPGGNSYNEQFF.

The V gene is TRBV10-3, the J gene TRBJ1-1; a possible D gene is TRBD1 (5 bases). V was clipped by 7 bases and J by 1 base, with 10 bases between them. The V gene's germline CDR1 is ENHRY and CDR2 SYGVKD. This CDR3 is 13 amino acids long. CDR3 amino acids: CAIKQGENTEAFF. CDR3 in DNA: TGTGCCATCAAGCAGGGTGAGAACACTGAAGCTTTCTTT.

CDR3 bases: TGTGCCAGCTCGCGGGAGGGCGTATACAATGAGCAGTTCTTC. Translation: CASSREGVYNEQFF. V gene TRBV6-5 combines with J gene TRBJ2-1, with 9 bases matching TRBD2. In germline, CDR1 is MNHEY, CDR2 SVGAGI. Trimming removed 8 bases from V and 4 bases from J; junction bases left unmatched: 6. The length of the CDR3 is 14 residues.

J is TRBJ2-1 and V is TRBV19, with TRBD1 matching over 7 bases. V lost 5 bases, J lost 0 bases, and 10 bases stayed unmatched. CDR3 length equals 17 residues. The germline gives CDR1 LNHDA, CDR2 SQIVND (reference sequence). The CDR3 sequence is CASSLILRDSSYNEQFF. In DNA, the CDR3 is TGTGCCAGTAGTCTAATCCTCCGGGACAGCTCCTACAATGAGCAGTTCTTC.

This rearrangement joins TRBV4-1 to TRBJ1-5, with a weak D call TRBD1 (5 bases). V was pared by 5 bases and J by 0 bases, with 11 bases between. CDR1 and CDR2 (germline): MGHRA, YSYEKL. There are 15 residues in the CDR3. This CDR3 reads CASSFSGASNQPQHF. For the CDR3, the DNA is TGCGCCAGCAGCTTTTCCGGGGCTAGCAATCAGCCCCAGCATTTT.

This chain uses TRBV29-1 with TRBJ2-2; D unresolved. The CDR3 has 14 amino acids. CDR1 is SQVTM, CDR2 ANQGSEA, per germline. V lost 4 bases, J lost 0 bases, and 9 bases lay in between. Here the CDR3 reads CSVVRQANTGELFF. CDR3 sequence (DNA): TGCAGCGTTGTTCGTCAGGCGAACACCGGGGAGCTGTTTTTT.

This chain links TRBV10-3 with TRBJ2-1; TRBD1 aligns across 8 bases. The V and J ends lost 6 bases and 5 bases, in that order; junction bases with no gene match: 15. CDR3 size: 17 residues. The V gene's germline CDR1 is ENHRY and CDR2 SYGVKD. Written as DNA, the CDR3 is TGTGCCATCAGCGCCTTGGGGACAGGCTCACACCACAATGAGCAGTTCTTC. Its protein is CAISALGTGSHHNEQFF.

The V gene is TRBV30, the J gene TRBJ1-6; TRBD1 agrees at 10 bases. V trimming: 8 bases; J trimming: 5 bases; junction bases outside the gene matches: 3. Germline V gene lookup returns CDR1 GTSNPN and CDR2 SVGIG (reference sequence). The CDR3 sequence is 13 residues long. As DNA, the CDR3 is TGTGCCGTTGGGACAGGGGATAATTCACCCCTCCACTTT. Amino acid sequence: CAVGTGDNSPLHF.

The chain links TRBV5-8 to TRBJ1-5; TRBD1 is a possible D gene (6 bases). V was shortened by 4 bases and J by 6 bases, with 14 bases between the two germline ends. This CDR3 has 14 residues. Germline values: CDR1 SGHTS, CDR2 YDEGEE. Written as DNA, the CDR3 is TGTGCCAGCAGCCCAGGGGAGATCGTTCAGCCCCAGCATTTT. Its protein is CASSPGEIVQPQHF.

V usage is TRBV2 and J usage is TRBJ2-7; D call uncertain. V was cut by 3 bases and J by 3 bases, with 6 bases left in between. Germline values: CDR1 SNHLY, CDR2 FYNNEI. This CDR3 is built from 12 residues. CDR3 residues: CASSELNYEQYF. As DNA, the CDR3 is TGTGCCAGCAGTGAGCTCAACTACGAGCAGTACTTC.

V is TRBV7-2 and J is TRBJ1-4; 9 bases fit TRBD1. V dropped 1 base and J dropped 10; count of bases not matched to a gene: 4. CDR3 size: 14 residues. The germline V gene has CDR1 SGHTA and CDR2 FQGNSA. The DNA for the CDR3 is TGTGCCAGCAGCTTAGTGGGACAGGGCGGAAAACTGTTTTTT. Its translation: CASSLVGQGGKLFF.

As concerns this clone: This may be a read error: a much more frequent sequence differs by one nucleotide. The rearrangement uses TRBV27 and TRBJ1-1, with a tentative D call TRBD1 (6 bases). The CDR3 is 14 amino acids. Germline V lookup: CDR1 MNHEY, CDR2 SMNVEV (reference sequence). The chain's CDR3 is CASRLGQLNIEAFF. CDR3 coding DNA: TGTGCCAGCAGGCTGGGACAATTGAACATTGAAGCTTTCTTT.

This chain connects TRBV28 to TRBJ2-1; D unresolved. With 8 bases removed from V and 2 bases from J, the gap between germline ends came to 7 bases. Germline-derived CDR1 and CDR2 are MDHEN and SYDVKM. This CDR3 comprises 12 residues. The DNA for the CDR3 is TGTGCCAGCGGGGAAACCTACAATGAGCAGTTCTTC. This gives the protein CASGETYNEQFF.

This chain joins TRBV6-6 and TRBJ2-7, with a possible D match to TRBD1 (5 bases). V shed 2 bases and J shed 6 bases, with 5 bases lying between them. CDR3 length: 11 residues. Germline-derived CDR1 and CDR2 are MNHNY and SVGAGI (reference sequence). The CDR3 loop is CASSYQGEQYF. The CDR3, as DNA: TGTGCCAGCAGTTACCAGGGCGAGCAGTACTTC.

J is TRBJ1-1 and V is TRBV5-6; weak D call: TRBD1 (6 bases). The CDR3 consists of 14 residues. CDR1 SGHDT and CDR2 YYEEEE come from the germline V gene. V lost 4 bases to trimming and J lost 5 bases, with 15 bases between them. The CDR3 sequence is CASSLSPTGTEAFF. CDR3 bases: TGTGCCAGCAGCCTTTCCCCCACAGGGACTGAAGCTTTCTTT.

The chain has TRBV6-5 and TRBJ2-5, with TRBD1 matching 7 bases. V dropped 0 bases and J dropped 5; count of bases not matched to a gene: 3. Per the germline V gene, CDR1 is MNHEY and CDR2 is SVGAGI. This CDR3 has 14 residues. CDR3 sequence (DNA): TGTGCCAGCAGTTACTCGAACAGGGGTGAGACCCAGTACTTC. It is translated as CASSYSNRGETQYF.

This chain uses TRBV29-1 with TRBJ2-7; D might be TRBD1 or TRBD2, each matching 6 bases. CDR1 is SQVTM, CDR2 ANQGSEA, per germline. The CDR3 runs to 19 residues. The V gene lost 6 bases and the J gene lost 4 bases, with 34 bases spanning the gap. CDR3 nucleotides: TGCAGCGTGCTCCACTTTCGCAGTTTGGGGCCAAGGGGGGATTACGAGCAGTACTTC. Translated, it gives CSVLHFRSLGPRGDYEQYF.

V usage is TRBV7-9 and J usage is TRBJ2-2; 10 bases are shared with TRBD2. This CDR3 contains 15 residues. The germline V gene has CDR1 SEHNR and CDR2 FQNEAQ (reference sequence). The J segment lost 6 bases and the V segment lost 1 base, leaving 2 bases of the junction unmatched. CDR3 coding DNA: TGTGCCAGCAGCTTAGGGACTAGCGGCCCCGGGGAGCTGTTTTTT. It yields the protein CASSLGTSGPGELFF.